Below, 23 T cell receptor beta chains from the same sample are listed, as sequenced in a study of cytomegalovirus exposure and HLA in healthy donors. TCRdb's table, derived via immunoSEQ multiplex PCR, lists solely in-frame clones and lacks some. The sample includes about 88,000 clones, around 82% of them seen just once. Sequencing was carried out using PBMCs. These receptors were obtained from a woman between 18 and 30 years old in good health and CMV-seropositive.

CDR3 region: CASSQGVGGQIQETQYF. As DNA, the CDR3 is TGTGCCAGCAGCCAAGGGGTCGGGGGACAGATCCAAGAGACCCAGTACTTC. The chain links TRBV4-2 to TRBJ2-5; perhaps TRBD1 as D (7 bases). Trimming left V 1 base short and J 1 base short, with 16 bases between. CDR1 and CDR2 (germline): LGHNA, YNFKEQ. The CDR3 covers 17 residues.

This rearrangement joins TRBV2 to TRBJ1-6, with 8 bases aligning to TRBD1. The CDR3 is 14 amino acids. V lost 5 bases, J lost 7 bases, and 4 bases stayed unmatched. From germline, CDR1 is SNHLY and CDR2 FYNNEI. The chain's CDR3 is CASSSDRENSPLHF. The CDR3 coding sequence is TGTGCCAGCAGTTCGGACAGGGAAAATTCACCCCTCCACTTT. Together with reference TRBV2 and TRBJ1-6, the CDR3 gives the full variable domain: EPEVTQTPSHQVTQMGQEVILRCVPISNHLYFYWYRQILGQKVEFLVSFYNNEISEKSEIFDDQFSVERPDGSNFTLKIRSTKLEDSAMYFCASSSDRENSPLHFGNGTRLTVT.

The CDR3 loop is CSVATGIVRYGYTF. In DNA, the CDR3 is TGCAGCGTTGCTACAGGGATAGTCCGGTATGGCTACACCTTC. The V and J genes are TRBV29-1 and TRBJ1-2; maybe TRBD1 (6 bases). Deletions cut 4 bases from V and 5 bases from J, with 17 bases between. The germline CDR1 and CDR2 sequences are SQVTM and ANQGSEA. The CDR3 consists of 14 residues.

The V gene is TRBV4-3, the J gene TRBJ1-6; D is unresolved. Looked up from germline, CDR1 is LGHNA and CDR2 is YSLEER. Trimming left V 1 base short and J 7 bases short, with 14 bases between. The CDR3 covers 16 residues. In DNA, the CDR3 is TGCGCCAGCAGCCAAGGGAGGCGGATCCTGAATTCACCCCTCCACTTT. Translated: CASSQGRRILNSPLHF.

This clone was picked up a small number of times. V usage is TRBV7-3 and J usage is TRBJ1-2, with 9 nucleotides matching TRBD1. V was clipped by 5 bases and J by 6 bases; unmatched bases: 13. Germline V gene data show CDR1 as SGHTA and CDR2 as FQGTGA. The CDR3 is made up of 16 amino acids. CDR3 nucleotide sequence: TGTGCCAGCAGCCCCAGGCCGGGACAGGGTATTCATGGCTACACCTTC. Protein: CASSPRPGQGIHGYTF.

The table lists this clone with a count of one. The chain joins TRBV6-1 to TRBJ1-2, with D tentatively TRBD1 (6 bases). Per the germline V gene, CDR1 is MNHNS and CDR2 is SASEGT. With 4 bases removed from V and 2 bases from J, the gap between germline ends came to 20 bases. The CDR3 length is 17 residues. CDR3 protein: CASSGRGRGLLNYGYTF. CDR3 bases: TGTGCCAGCAGTGGCCGAGGCAGGGGCCTACTCAACTATGGCTACACCTTC.

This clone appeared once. CDR3 in DNA: TGTGCCAGCAGCCAGGAGCGGGGCTCGAACACTGAAGCTTTCTTT. Translated, it gives CASSQERGSNTEAFF. The rearrangement links TRBV14 to TRBJ1-1; a possible D gene is TRBD1 (5 bases). The V gene's germline CDR1 is SGHDN and CDR2 FVKESK. This CDR3 is 15 amino acids long. With 3 bases removed from V and 1 base from J, the gap between germline ends came to 12 bases.

CDR3 nucleotides: TGTGCCAGCAGCGCGGGACTAGCGGGGCGCGCAATCTACGAGCAGTACTTC. This gives the protein CASSAGLAGRAIYEQYF. V and J are TRBV9 and TRBJ2-7; TRBD2 agrees at 13 bases. The CDR3 length is 17 residues. V shed 3 bases, J shed 3 bases, and the junction held 9 bases outside the gene matches. Germline CDR1 is SGDLS and CDR2 is YYNGEE. Full variable domain (rest looked up from reference TRBV9 and TRBJ2-7): DSGVTQTPKHLITATGQRVTLRCSPRSGDLSVYWYQQSLDQGLQFLIQYYNGEERAKGNILERFSAQQFPDLHSELNLSSLELGDSALYFCASSAGLAGRAIYEQYFGPGTRLTVT.

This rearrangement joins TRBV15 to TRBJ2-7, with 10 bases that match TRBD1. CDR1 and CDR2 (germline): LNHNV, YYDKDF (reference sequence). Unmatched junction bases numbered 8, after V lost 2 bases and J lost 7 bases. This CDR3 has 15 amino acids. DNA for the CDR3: TGTGCCACCAGCAGACCAGGACAGGGGGTCAGGGAGCAGTACTTC. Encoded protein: CATSRPGQGVREQYF. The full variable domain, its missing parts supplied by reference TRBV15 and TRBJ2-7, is DAMVIQNPRYQVTQFGKPVTLSCSQTLNHNVMYWYQQKSSQAPKLLFHYYDKDFNNEADTPDNFQSRRPNTSFCFLDIRSPGLGDTAMYLCATSRPGQGVREQYFGPGTRLTVT.

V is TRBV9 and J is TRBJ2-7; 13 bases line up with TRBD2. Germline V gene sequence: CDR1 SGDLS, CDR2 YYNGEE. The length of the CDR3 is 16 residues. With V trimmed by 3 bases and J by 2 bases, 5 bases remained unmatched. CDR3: CASSATTSGGAYEQYF. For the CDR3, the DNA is TGTGCCAGCAGCGCCACTACTAGCGGGGGGGCCTACGAGCAGTACTTC.

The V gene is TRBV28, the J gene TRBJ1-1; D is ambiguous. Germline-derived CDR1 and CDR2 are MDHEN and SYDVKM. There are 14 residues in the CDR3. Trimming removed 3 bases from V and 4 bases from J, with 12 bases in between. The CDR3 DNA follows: TGTGCCAGCAGTTTCCCGGGAGGGAGCACTGAAGCTTTCTTT. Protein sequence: CASSFPGGSTEAFF.

CDR3 sequence: CASSPARGSYNEQFF. In DNA, the CDR3 is TGTGCCAGCTCACCGGCCAGGGGGTCCTACAATGAGCAGTTCTTC. The gene calls are TRBV18 and TRBJ2-1, with 7 bases that match TRBD1. After removal of 3 bases from V and 1 base from J, the junction contained 3 bases not matched to a gene. The germline V gene has CDR1 KGHSH and CDR2 LQKENI. The length of the CDR3 is 15 residues.

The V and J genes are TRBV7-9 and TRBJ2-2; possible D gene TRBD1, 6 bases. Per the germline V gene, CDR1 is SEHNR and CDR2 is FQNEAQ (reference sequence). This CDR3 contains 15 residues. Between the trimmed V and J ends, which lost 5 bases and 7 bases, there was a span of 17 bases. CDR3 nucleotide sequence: TGTGCCAGCAGCCTCGGGAACAGGGATGTCGGGGAGCTGTTTTTT. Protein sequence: CASSLGNRDVGELFF.

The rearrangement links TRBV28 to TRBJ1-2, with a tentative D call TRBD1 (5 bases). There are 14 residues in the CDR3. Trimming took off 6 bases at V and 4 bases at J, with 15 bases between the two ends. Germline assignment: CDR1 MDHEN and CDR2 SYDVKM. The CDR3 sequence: CASRGGGVPYGYTF. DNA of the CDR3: TGTGCCAGCAGGGGGGGAGGGGTTCCCTATGGCTACACCTTC.

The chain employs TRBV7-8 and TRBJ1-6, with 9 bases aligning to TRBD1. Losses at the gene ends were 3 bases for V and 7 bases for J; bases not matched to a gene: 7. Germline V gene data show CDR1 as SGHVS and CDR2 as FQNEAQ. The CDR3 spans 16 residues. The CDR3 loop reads CASSFLDRGGNSPLHF. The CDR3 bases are TGTGCCAGCAGCTTTCTGGACAGGGGAGGCAATTCACCCCTCCACTTT.

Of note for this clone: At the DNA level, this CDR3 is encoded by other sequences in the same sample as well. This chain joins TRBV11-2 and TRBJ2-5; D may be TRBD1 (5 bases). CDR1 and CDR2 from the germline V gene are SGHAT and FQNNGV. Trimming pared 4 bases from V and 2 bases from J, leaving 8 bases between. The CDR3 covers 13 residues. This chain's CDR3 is CASSSTEQETQYF. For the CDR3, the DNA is TGTGCCAGCAGCTCGACAGAACAAGAGACCCAGTACTTC.

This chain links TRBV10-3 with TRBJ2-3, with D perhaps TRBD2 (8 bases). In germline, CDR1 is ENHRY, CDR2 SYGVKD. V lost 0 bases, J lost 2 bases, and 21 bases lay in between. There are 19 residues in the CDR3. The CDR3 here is CAISESGGQTSALTDTQYF. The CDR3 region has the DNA TGTGCCATCAGTGAGTCCGGGGGACAGACTAGCGCCCTCACAGATACGCAGTATTTT.

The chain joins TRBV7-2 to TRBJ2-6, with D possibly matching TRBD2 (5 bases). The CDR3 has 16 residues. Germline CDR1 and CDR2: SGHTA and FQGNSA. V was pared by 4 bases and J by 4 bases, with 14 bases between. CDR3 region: CASSSRRVSGANVLTF. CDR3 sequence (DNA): TGTGCCAGCAGCTCCAGGCGGGTCTCAGGGGCCAACGTCCTGACTTTC.

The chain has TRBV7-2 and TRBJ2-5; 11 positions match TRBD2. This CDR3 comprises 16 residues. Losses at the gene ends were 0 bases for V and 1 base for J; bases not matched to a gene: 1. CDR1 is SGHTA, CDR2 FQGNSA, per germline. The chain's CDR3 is CASSLALAGGQETQYF. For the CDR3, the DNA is TGTGCCAGCAGCTTAGCGCTAGCGGGGGGCCAAGAGACCCAGTACTTC. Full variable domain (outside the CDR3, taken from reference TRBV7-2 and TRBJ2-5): GAGVSQSPSNKVTEKGKDVELRCDPISGHTALYWYRQSLGQGLEFLIYFQGNSAPDKSGLPSDRFSAERTGGSVSTLTIQRTQQEDSAVYLCASSLALAGGQETQYFGPGTRLLVL.

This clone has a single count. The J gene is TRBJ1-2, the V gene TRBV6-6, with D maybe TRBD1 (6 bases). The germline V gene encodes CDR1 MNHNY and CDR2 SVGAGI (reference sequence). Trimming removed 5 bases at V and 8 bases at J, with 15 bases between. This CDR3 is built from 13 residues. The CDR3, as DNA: TGTGCCAGCAGTATACAGGGCCCCCTGGGCTACACCTTC. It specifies CASSIQGPLGYTF.

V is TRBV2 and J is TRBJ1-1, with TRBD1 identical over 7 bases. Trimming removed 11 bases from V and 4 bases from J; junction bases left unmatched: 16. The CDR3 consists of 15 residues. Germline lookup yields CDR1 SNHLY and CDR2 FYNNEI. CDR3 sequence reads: CAAMIWTGRVTEAFF. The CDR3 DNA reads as TGTGCCGCTATGATCTGGACAGGCAGGGTCACTGAAGCTTTCTTT.

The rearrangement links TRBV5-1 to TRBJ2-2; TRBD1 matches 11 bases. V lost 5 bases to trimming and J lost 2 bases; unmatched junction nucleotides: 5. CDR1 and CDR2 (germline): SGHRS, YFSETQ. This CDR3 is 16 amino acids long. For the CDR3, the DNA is TGCGCCAGCAGTAGGGGACAGGGGGTCAACACCGGGGAGCTGTTTTTT. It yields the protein CASSRGQGVNTGELFF.

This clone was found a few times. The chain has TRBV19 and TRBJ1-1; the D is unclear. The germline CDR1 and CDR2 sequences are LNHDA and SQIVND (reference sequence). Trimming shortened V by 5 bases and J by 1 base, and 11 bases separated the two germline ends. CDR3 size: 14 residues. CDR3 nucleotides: TGTGCCAGTAGTGTCGGTCACGAGAACACTGAAGCTTTCTTT. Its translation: CASSVGHENTEAFF.